This passage covers 3 T cell receptor beta chains from one sample sequenced in a study of cytomegalovirus exposure and HLA in healthy donors. The table came from immunoSEQ multiplex PCR; TCRdb's copy has only in-frame clones and leaves some out. The data show 90,000 to 110,000 clones, about 86% seen once. Sequenced: PBMCs. These receptors were obtained from a woman under 30 in good health and CMV-seropositive.

The genes are TRBV4-1 and TRBJ1-2, with D perhaps TRBD1 (6 bases). CDR1 is MGHRA, CDR2 YSYEKL, per germline. V gave up 2 bases and J gave up 4 bases, with 8 bases separating them. This CDR3 contains 13 residues. The CDR3 DNA reads as TGCGCCAGCAGCCAACCGGACAGCTATGGCTACACCTTC. It codes for CASSQPDSYGYTF.

The V and J genes are TRBV10-3 and TRBJ2-5, with 12 bases fitting TRBD2. Germline V lookup: CDR1 ENHRY, CDR2 SYGVKD. The CDR3 has 15 amino acids. J gave up 1 base and V 7 bases, and 4 bases lay outside the gene matches. The CDR3 region has the DNA TGTGCCATCAATGGGACTAGCGGGCTCCAAGAGACCCAGTACTTC. Encoded protein: CAINGTSGLQETQYF.

The V and J genes are TRBV6-1 and TRBJ1-5; 8 bases map to TRBD1. The CDR3 is 16 amino acids. The ends lost 3 bases at V and 6 bases at J; junction bases unmatched: 10. Germline loops: CDR1 MNHNS, CDR2 SASEGT. Here the CDR3 reads CASSDKSGGLPQPQHF. DNA of the CDR3: TGTGCCAGCAGTGACAAGTCAGGGGGCTTGCCTCAGCCCCAGCATTTT.